This is a list of T cell receptor beta chains from one sample in a study of blood T cell repertoires in COVID-19. Method: immunoSEQ multiplex PCR; TCRdb's copy keeps in-frame clones and lacks some. The table records 140,000 to 150,000 clones, about 85% of them present only once. Material: peripheral blood. The source is a human donor in a cohort sampled during active COVID-19. CDR3s include the opening cysteine and the closing phenylalanine or tryptophan. A D gene is named only where the DNA matches it firmly. Expanded clones get a size class; other rows say once, few or many, or leave the size out.

D,V,J,size,CDR3,DNA
NA,TRBV6-5,TRBJ1-4,once,CASAGGPMDEKLFF,TGTGCCAGTGCGGGGGGGCCCATGGATGAAAAACTGTTTTTT
NA,TRBV4-2,TRBJ1-2,NA,CASSQEGGIYGYTF,TGTGCCAGCAGCCAAGAAGGAGGCATCTATGGCTACACCTTC
NA,TRBV21-1,TRBJ2-4,NA,CASSVKSRAGAKNIQYF,TGTGCCAGCAGCGTCAAGAGCAGGGCCGGGGCCAAAAACATTCAGTACTTC
TRBD1,TRBV5-1,TRBJ1-2,once,CASKTRTGDYGYTF,TGCGCCAGCAAAACTCGGACAGGGGACTATGGCTACACCTTC
NA,TRBV6-5,TRBJ1-3,NA,CASRLATGSGNTIYF,TGTGCCAGCAGACTTGCGACAGGCTCTGGAAACACCATATATTTT
NA,TRBV19,TRBJ2-7,few,CASSLKQTYEQYF,TGTGCCAGTTCCCTCAAACAGACCTACGAGCAGTACTTC
NA,TRBV5-8,TRBJ2-2,NA,CASSLELRATGELFF,TGTGCCAGCAGCTTGGAGCTCAGGGCCACCGGGGAGCTGTTTTTT
TRBD1,TRBV2,TRBJ1-1,NA,CASSVRTGGRTEAFF,TGTGCCAGCAGTGTCCGGACAGGGGGAAGGACTGAAGCTTTCTTT
TRBD1,TRBV3-1/TRBV3-2,TRBJ1-2,NA,CASSQVHRTGANGYTF,TGTGCCAGCAGCCAAGTCCACCGGACAGGGGCGAACGGCTACACCTTC
TRBD1,TRBV9,TRBJ2-7,few,CASSVAGQGFYEQYF,TGTGCCAGCAGCGTAGCCGGACAGGGGTTCTACGAGCAGTACTTC
NA,TRBV5-1,TRBJ1-5,NA,CASSPGQNQPQHF,TGCGCCAGCAGCCCCGGACAGAATCAGCCCCAGCATTTT
TRBD1,TRBV6-6,TRBJ1-1,once,CASNRGTGVTSTEAFF,TGTGCCAGCAACAGAGGGACAGGGGTGACTAGCACTGAAGCTTTCTTT
NA,TRBV28,TRBJ2-1,few,CASSPGGTAYNEQFF,TGTGCCAGCAGTCCAGGGGGGACAGCCTACAATGAGCAGTTCTTC
NA,TRBV5-5,TRBJ2-7,NA,CASSLGLYEQYF,TGTGCCAGCAGCTTGGGACTTTACGAGCAGTACTTC
NA,TRBV4-3,TRBJ2-7,NA,CASSQEGGPDPYEQYF,TGCGCCAGCAGCCAAGAGGGGGGGCCCGATCCCTACGAGCAGTACTTC
TRBD1,TRBV24-1,TRBJ1-6,NA,CATSDLGQGGSPLHF,TGTGCCACCAGTGATTTGGGACAGGGTGGATCACCCCTCCACTTT
TRBD1,TRBV5-6,TRBJ1-1,NA,CASSSRTGFGAVNTEAFF,TGTGCCAGCAGCTCTCGGACAGGGTTTGGGGCCGTGAACACTGAAGCTTTCTTT